Listed here are 28 T cell receptor beta chains from one sample, sequenced in a study of OX40 agonist ivuxolimab in advanced cancers. Measured with immunoSEQ multiplex PCR; TCRdb has only the in-frame clones, and not every one. This sample has roughly 70,000 clones, with approximately 90% found just once. The sequencing here drew on CD4+ or CD8+ T cells sorted from blood, taken in a trial of the OX40 agonist ivuxolimab. The receptors stem from an adult with an advanced solid tumor such as melanoma, head and neck, liver or kidney cancer.

The chain links TRBV28 to TRBJ2-2, with 11 bases matching TRBD1. V shed 6 bases, J shed 0 bases, and the junction held 3 bases outside the gene matches. Germline V CDR1 and CDR2: MDHEN, SYDVKM. The CDR3 is made up of 16 amino acids. CDR3 loop: CASRWGQGANTGELFF. CDR3 coding DNA: TGTGCCAGCAGATGGGGACAGGGGGCGAACACCGGGGAGCTGTTTTTT.

The chain recombines TRBV28 with TRBJ1-2; D remains unclear. CDR3 length equals 12 residues. Germline CDR1 and CDR2: MDHEN and SYDVKM. Trimming pared 6 bases from V and 8 bases from J, leaving 13 bases between. The CDR3 DNA is TGTGCCAGCAGCCCCGGAGTGGGAGGCTACACCTTC. Amino acid sequence: CASSPGVGGYTF.

The rearrangement joins TRBV18 to TRBJ1-3; D unclear. Trimming removed 3 bases from V and 1 base from J, with 16 bases in between. Germline V lookup: CDR1 KGHSH, CDR2 LQKENI. This CDR3 is 17 amino acids long. The CDR3 DNA sequence: TGTGCCAGCTCACCCCACCGGGTCCAACTTTCTGGAAACACCATATATTTT. Translation gives CASSPHRVQLSGNTIYF.

The V call is TRBV30, the J call TRBJ1-5; 8 bases are shared with TRBD1. Germline CDR1 GTSNPN, CDR2 SVGIG (reference sequence). The CDR3 consists of 17 residues. Trimming cost V 3 bases and J 5 bases; bases outside gene matches: 15. CDR3 in amino acids: CAWSSGQGAWSDQPQHF. CDR3 coding DNA: TGTGCCTGGAGCTCCGGTCAGGGGGCATGGTCAGATCAGCCCCAGCATTTT.

A few counts support this clone. The chain uses TRBV27 and TRBJ1-1, with D unresolved. Germline CDR1 is MNHEY and CDR2 is SMNVEV (reference sequence). The CDR3 is made up of 17 amino acids. The V and J ends lost 1 base and 5 bases respectively, with 20 bases between them. The CDR3 DNA reads TGTGCCAGCAGTTTATTAGCTCCCCCGACCCCGAAAACTGAAGCTTTCTTT. As protein: CASSLLAPPTPKTEAFF.

V is TRBV18 and J is TRBJ2-5; no definite D call. Germline lookup yields CDR1 KGHSH and CDR2 LQKENI. This CDR3 has 11 amino acids. Deletions cut 5 bases from V and 2 bases from J, with 3 bases between. CDR3 coding DNA: TGTGCCAGCTCAGAGCAAGAGACCCAGTACTTC. Translation gives CASSEQETQYF.

The chain employs TRBV7-3 and TRBJ1-2; 8 positions match TRBD1. The CDR3 length is 16 residues. Trimming at V came to 2 bases and at J to 4 bases, leaving 9 bases not matched to a gene. In germline, CDR1 is SGHTA, CDR2 FQGTGA. The chain's CDR3 is CASSLSHDRGGYGYTF. The CDR3 DNA follows: TGTGCCAGCAGCTTATCCCATGACAGGGGTGGCTATGGCTACACCTTC.

V gene TRBV7-8 combines with J gene TRBJ2-1; 8 bases match TRBD2. V lost 1 base to trimming and J lost 9 bases; unmatched junction nucleotides: 8. The length of the CDR3 is 15 residues. The germline V gene has CDR1 SGHVS and CDR2 FQNEAQ. As DNA, the CDR3 is TGTGCCAGCAGCTTAGTAGTGGCGGGAGGAGGTGAGCAGTTCTTC. Residues: CASSLVVAGGGEQFF. Full variable domain (outside the CDR3, taken from reference TRBV7-8 and TRBJ2-1): GAGVSQSPRYKVAKRGQDVALRCDPISGHVSLFWYQQALGQGPEFLTYFQNEAQLDKSGLPSDRFFAERPEGSVSTLKIQRTQQEDSAVYLCASSLVVAGGGEQFFGPGTRLTVL.

This clone is a singleton in its sample. For the CDR3, the DNA is TGCGCCAGCAGCTTGGGACTCCTCTCCGAGCAGTACTTC. Amino acid sequence: CASSLGLLSEQYF. The V and J genes are TRBV5-1 and TRBJ2-7; D uncertain. This CDR3 is built from 13 residues. CDR1 SGHRS and CDR2 YFSETQ come from the germline V gene. Trimming shortened V by 0 bases and J by 6 bases, and 10 bases separated the two germline ends.

The chain recombines TRBV6-5 with TRBJ2-7, with 9 nucleotides matching TRBD1. Germline V gives CDR1 MNHEY, CDR2 SVGAGI. Trimming at V came to 8 bases and at J to 5 bases, leaving 7 bases not matched to a gene. The CDR3 totals 13 residues. Here the CDR3 reads CASAGQGRDEQYF. CDR3 DNA: TGTGCCAGCGCGGGACAGGGTAGGGACGAGCAGTACTTC.

This chain links TRBV11-3 with TRBJ1-5; D is uncertain. The V end lost 1 base, the J end lost 4 bases, and 8 bases lay between the germline ends. The CDR3 extends over 14 amino acids. CDR1 and CDR2 from the germline V gene are SGHNT and YENEEA. This chain's CDR3 is CASSLGGGNQPQHF. The CDR3 DNA reads as TGTGCCAGCAGCTTAGGGGGAGGGAATCAGCCCCAGCATTTT.

The chain employs TRBV30 and TRBJ2-4, with TRBD2 matching over 12 bases. The trim removed 2 bases at V and 7 bases at J, leaving 9 bases unmatched. Germline CDR1 is GTSNPN and CDR2 is SVGIG (reference sequence). The CDR3 runs 16 residues. This chain's CDR3 is CAWSNLAGGPGNIQYF. DNA of the CDR3: TGTGCCTGGAGTAATCTAGCGGGAGGGCCCGGGAACATTCAGTACTTC.

This chain links TRBV10-3 with TRBJ1-5, with D perhaps matching TRBD1 (6 bases). Germline CDR1 is ENHRY and CDR2 is SYGVKD. This CDR3 has 13 residues. V was shortened by 6 bases and J by 6 bases, with 12 bases between the two germline ends. CDR3 region: CAIRRGESQPQHF. The CDR3, as DNA: TGTGCCATCAGGAGGGGGGAGAGTCAGCCCCAGCATTTT.

J is TRBJ2-5 and V is TRBV5-6; D gene ambiguous. The V and J ends lost 4 bases and 5 bases respectively, with 12 bases between them. The CDR3 length is 13 residues. The germline CDR1 and CDR2 sequences are SGHDT and YYEEEE. This chain's CDR3 is CASSVAFGETQYF. CDR3 bases: TGTGCCAGCAGCGTCGCATTCGGCGAGACCCAGTACTTC.

The rearrangement joins TRBV2 to TRBJ1-1; D may be TRBD1 (6 bases). Germline V gives CDR1 SNHLY, CDR2 FYNNEI. V was trimmed by 0 bases and J by 1 base, leaving 9 bases between them. This CDR3 has 15 amino acids. The CDR3 region is CASSEARGANTEAFF. The CDR3, as DNA: TGTGCCAGCAGTGAAGCGAGGGGGGCGAACACTGAAGCTTTCTTT.

Within the sample, this clone is medium-sized. The V gene is TRBV7-9, the J gene TRBJ2-7, with D hard to call. Germline CDR1 and CDR2: SEHNR and FQNEAQ (reference sequence). There are 15 residues in the CDR3. V lost 0 bases to trimming and J lost 1 base, with 10 bases between them. The CDR3 DNA is TGTGCCAGCAGCTTAGCGTTGAAGGGTTCCTACGAGCAGTACTTC. As protein: CASSLALKGSYEQYF.

The J gene is TRBJ2-3, the V gene TRBV6-1, with 11 bases aligning to TRBD2. Germline CDR1 MNHNS, CDR2 SASEGT. This CDR3 contains 15 residues. V lost 6 bases, J lost 4 bases, and 6 bases stayed unmatched. CDR3 in amino acids: CASSSLAGGPDTQYF. The CDR3 DNA sequence: TGTGCCAGCAGCTCATTAGCGGGAGGGCCAGATACGCAGTATTTT.

V is TRBV5-1 and J is TRBJ2-3, with 14 bases aligning to TRBD2. The CDR3 runs to 17 residues. Germline CDR1 reads SGHRS; CDR2 reads YFSETQ. The junction had 4 bases not matched to a gene; V was cut back by 0 bases and J by 4 bases. CDR3 nucleotide sequence: TGCGCCAGCAGCTTGGAAGGGACTAGCGGGAGTGCAGATACGCAGTATTTT. This sequence encodes CASSLEGTSGSADTQYF.

This chain links TRBV7-9 with TRBJ2-5; possible D gene TRBD2, 6 bases. There are 13 residues in the CDR3. CDR1 and CDR2 (germline): SEHNR, FQNEAQ (reference sequence). Trimming took 4 bases from V and 5 from J, leaving 11 bases between them. In DNA, the CDR3 is TGTGCCAGCAGCTCTAGCGACTCGGAGACCCAGTACTTC. It yields the protein CASSSSDSETQYF. The variable domain in full, with the rest retrieved from reference TRBV7-9 and TRBJ2-5, is DTGVSQNPRHKITKRGQNVTFRCDPISEHNRLYWYRQTLGQGPEFLTYFQNEAQLEKSRLLSDRFSAERPKGSFSTLEIQRTEQGDSAMYLCASSSSDSETQYFGPGTRLLVL.

This chain links TRBV6-1 with TRBJ2-7; no reliable D call. CDR1 and CDR2 (germline): MNHNS, SASEGT. The CDR3 is made up of 10 amino acids. Trimming cost V 3 bases and J 4 bases, with 1 base left between them. The CDR3: CASSEYEQYF. The CDR3 DNA reads as TGTGCCAGCAGTGAGTACGAGCAGTACTTC.

The chain recombines TRBV18 with TRBJ2-3; 9 nucleotides match TRBD1. With V trimmed by 5 bases and J by 1 base, 7 bases remained unmatched. This CDR3 spans 16 amino acids. CDR1 KGHSH and CDR2 LQKENI come from the germline V gene. The CDR3 sequence: CASSYIRDRGTDTQYF. The CDR3 DNA reads as TGTGCCAGCTCATATATCCGGGACAGGGGCACAGATACGCAGTATTTT.

The chain is built from TRBV19 and TRBJ2-1; 7 bases align to TRBD1. CDR3 length: 15 residues. The V segment lost 5 bases and the J segment 7 bases; nucleotides outside the gene matches: 11. CDR1 is LNHDA and CDR2 is SQIVND in the germline V gene (reference sequence). The CDR3 is CASSPDRASGNEQFF. CDR3 sequence (DNA): TGTGCCAGTAGTCCCGACAGGGCCTCAGGGAATGAGCAGTTCTTC.

The chain links TRBV5-1 to TRBJ1-2; the match to TRBD1 covers 9 bases. The CDR3 sequence is 14 residues long. Per the germline V gene, CDR1 is SGHRS and CDR2 is YFSETQ. The trim removed 4 bases at V and 4 bases at J, leaving 5 bases unmatched. The CDR3 DNA reads TGCGCCAGCAGCACGACAGGGGGAGCCTATGGCTACACCTTC. Protein product: CASSTTGGAYGYTF.

Worth noting for this clone: Other DNA sequences in the same sample also yield this CDR3. The chain uses TRBV6-1 and TRBJ1-1; D is perhaps TRBD1 (5 bases). Trimming took off 7 bases at V and 5 bases at J, with 11 bases between the two ends. In germline, CDR1 is MNHNS, CDR2 SASEGT. The CDR3 loop spans 12 amino acids. The CDR3 bases are TGTGCCAGCAATAGGGGCGATACTGAAGCTTTCTTT. It encodes CASNRGDTEAFF.

This chain connects TRBV5-1 to TRBJ2-3, with 12 bases that match TRBD2. The germline V gene has CDR1 SGHRS and CDR2 YFSETQ. The CDR3 covers 16 residues. Unmatched junction bases numbered 4, after V lost 0 bases and J lost 5 bases. The CDR3 here is CASSLEASGRVDTQYF. The CDR3 nucleotides are TGCGCCAGCAGCTTGGAAGCTAGCGGGAGGGTAGATACGCAGTATTTT.

The rearrangement uses TRBV4-1 and TRBJ2-6; D not resolved. The CDR3 covers 18 residues. With 1 base removed from V and 2 bases from J, the gap between germline ends came to 15 bases. Germline V gives CDR1 MGHRA, CDR2 YSYEKL. The CDR3 region has the DNA TGCGCCAGCAGCCAAGTAGATCTGGGGTTTGCTGGGGCCAACGTCCTGACTTTC. Its translation: CASSQVDLGFAGANVLTF.

This rearrangement joins TRBV6-1 to TRBJ1-1; possibly TRBD1 for D (6 bases). V was clipped by 4 bases and J by 5 bases, with 17 bases between them. This CDR3 has 15 residues. Germline V gene data show CDR1 as MNHNS and CDR2 as SASEGT. The CDR3 loop reads CASSVSQGSGTEAFF. The CDR3 DNA follows: TGTGCCAGCAGTGTAAGCCAGGGGTCGGGTACTGAAGCTTTCTTT.

This chain connects TRBV6-5 to TRBJ1-5; D is perhaps TRBD1 (5 bases). Looked up from germline, CDR1 is MNHEY and CDR2 is SVGAGI. Trimming removed 0 bases from V and 6 bases from J, with 12 bases in between. The CDR3 runs to 15 residues. The CDR3 DNA reads as TGTGCCAGCAGTTACTCGAGTCCTGGGGGTCAGCCCCAGCATTTT. The encoded protein is CASSYSSPGGQPQHF.